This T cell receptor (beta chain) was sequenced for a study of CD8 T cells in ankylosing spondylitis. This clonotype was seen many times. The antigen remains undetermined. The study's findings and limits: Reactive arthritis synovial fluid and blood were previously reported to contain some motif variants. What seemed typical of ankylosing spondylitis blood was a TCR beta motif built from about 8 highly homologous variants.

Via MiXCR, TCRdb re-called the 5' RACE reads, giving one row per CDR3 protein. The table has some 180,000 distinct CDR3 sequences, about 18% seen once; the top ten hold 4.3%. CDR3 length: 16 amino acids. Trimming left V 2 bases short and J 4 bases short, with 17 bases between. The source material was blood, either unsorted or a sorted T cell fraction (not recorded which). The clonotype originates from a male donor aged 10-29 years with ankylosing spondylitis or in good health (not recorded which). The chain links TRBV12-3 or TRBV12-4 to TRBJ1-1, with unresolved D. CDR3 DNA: TGTGCCAGCAGTTTAACCCTCGTAACCCGGACCACTGAAGCTTTCTTT. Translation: CASSLTLVTRTTEAFF.